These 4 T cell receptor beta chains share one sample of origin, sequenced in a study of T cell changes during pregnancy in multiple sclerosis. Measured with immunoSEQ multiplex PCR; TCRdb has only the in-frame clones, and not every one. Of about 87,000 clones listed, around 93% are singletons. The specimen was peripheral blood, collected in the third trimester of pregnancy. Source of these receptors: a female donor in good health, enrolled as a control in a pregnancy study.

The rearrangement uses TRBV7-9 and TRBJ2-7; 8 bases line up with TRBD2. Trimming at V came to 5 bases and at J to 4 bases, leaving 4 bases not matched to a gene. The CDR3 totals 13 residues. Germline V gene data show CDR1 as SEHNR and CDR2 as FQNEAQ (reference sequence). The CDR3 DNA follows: TGTGCCAGCAGCCCTCGGGAGGGATACGAGCAGTACTTC. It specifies CASSPREGYEQYF.

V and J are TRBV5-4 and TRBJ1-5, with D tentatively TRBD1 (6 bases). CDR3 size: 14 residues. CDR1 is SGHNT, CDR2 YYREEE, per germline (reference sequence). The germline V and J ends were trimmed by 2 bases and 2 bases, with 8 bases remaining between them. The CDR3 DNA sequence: TGTGCCAGCAGCTTATCAGGGGGCAATCAGCCCCAGCATTTT. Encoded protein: CASSLSGGNQPQHF.

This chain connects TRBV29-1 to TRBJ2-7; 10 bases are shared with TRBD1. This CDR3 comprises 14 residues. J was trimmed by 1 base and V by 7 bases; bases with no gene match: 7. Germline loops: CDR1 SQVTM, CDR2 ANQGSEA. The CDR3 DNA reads TGCAGCGCCAGACCGGGACAGGGGTCCTACGAGCAGTACTTC. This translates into CSARPGQGSYEQYF.

The CDR3 bases are TGTGCCACCAGCGAGGGACAGGGTGTTATAATAGGGACAGATACGCAGTATTTT. Translating gives CATSEGQGVIIGTDTQYF. V usage is TRBV15 and J usage is TRBJ2-3; TRBD1 aligns across 9 bases. Germline trimming cut 5 bases from V and 3 bases from J; bases unmatched to any gene: 15. The CDR3 is made up of 18 amino acids. The germline V gene has CDR1 LNHNV and CDR2 YYDKDF (reference sequence).